These T cell receptor beta chains were read from a single sample in a study of blood T cell repertoires in COVID-19. Assay used: immunoSEQ multiplex PCR; TCRdb lists only in-frame clones, some missing. The table includes some 160,000 clones, approximately 80% detected once. Sequencing was done on a sample of PBMCs or T cells enriched from blood (not recorded which). These receptors were collected from a woman between 40 and 50 years old who had recovered from COVID-19. The CDR3 runs from the conserved cysteine through the conserved F or W. The D gene is left open where the match is weak. Some rows mark clone size as missing; the rest say once, few, many or name a class of expanded clone.

TRBV18,.,once,TRBJ2-3,16,CASSPPRPGSTDTQYF,TGTGCCAGCTCACCCCCGCGGCCGGGTAGCACAGATACGCAGTATTTT
TRBV7-9,.,.,TRBJ1-2,13,CASSLGGYYGYTF,TGTGCCAGCAGCTTGGGGGGATACTATGGCTACACCTTC
TRBV5-1,TRBD1,.,TRBJ2-7,15,CASSHTGGASYEQYF,TGCGCCAGCAGCCATACAGGGGGCGCTTCCTACGAGCAGTACTTC
TRBV19,TRBD2,.,TRBJ2-7,15,CASSIAERGTYEQYF,TGTGCCAGTAGTATAGCGGAGCGGGGTACCTACGAGCAGTACTTC
TRBV7-8,.,many,TRBJ2-1,16,CASSPWRLTSYNEQFF,TGTGCCAGCAGCCCTTGGAGGTTGACCTCCTACAATGAGCAGTTCTTC
TRBV29-1,.,.,TRBJ2-1,13,CSLRGLAYNEQFF,TGCAGCCTCCGTGGCTTGGCCTACAATGAGCAGTTCTTC
TRBV5-4,.,.,TRBJ2-7,13,CASSFGLSYEQYF,TGTGCCAGCAGCTTCGGACTCTCCTACGAGCAGTACTTC
TRBV27,TRBD1,.,TRBJ1-2,14,CASSVQGSYYGYTF,TGTGCCAGCAGTGTACAGGGGTCGTACTATGGCTACACCTTC
TRBV5-6,TRBD1,once,TRBJ1-6,14,CASSWGTAGSPLHF,TGTGCCAGCAGCTGGGGGACAGCTGGTTCACCCCTCCACTTT
TRBV30,TRBD1,.,TRBJ1-4,14,CAWKRTGGITELFF,TGTGCCTGGAAGCGGACAGGGGGCATTACGGAACTGTTTTTT
TRBV4-1,TRBD2,once,TRBJ2-7,14,CASSLAGGGDEQYF,TGCGCCAGCAGCTTAGCGGGAGGAGGGGACGAGCAGTACTTC
TRBV5-1,TRBD1,.,TRBJ2-1,15,CASSLLQGAYNEQFF,TGCGCCAGCAGCTTGTTGCAGGGGGCCTACAATGAGCAGTTCTTC
TRBV9,.,.,TRBJ2-7,15,CASSVDPDREGQQYF,TGTGCCAGCAGCGTAGATCCGGACAGGGAGGGTCAGCAGTACTTC
TRBV7-9,TRBD2,.,TRBJ2-7,17,CASSFGLAGGSSYEQYF,TGTGCCAGCAGCTTTGGGCTAGCGGGGGGCAGCTCCTACGAGCAGTACTTC
TRBV6-5,.,.,TRBJ2-7,13,CASSLSRVYEQYF,TGTGCCAGCAGTTTAAGCAGGGTCTACGAGCAGTACTTC
TRBV2,.,.,TRBJ2-3,14,CASSTGGFKDTQYF,TGTGCCAGCAGTACGGGGGGCTTTAAGGATACGCAGTATTTT
TRBV7-2,.,.,TRBJ2-3,13,CASTLTSTDTQYF,TGTGCCAGCACTCTGACTAGCACAGATACGCAGTATTTT
TRBV5-1,TRBD2,.,TRBJ2-7,14,CASRITSGSYEQYF,TGCGCCAGCAGAATAACTAGCGGTTCCTACGAGCAGTACTTC
TRBV7-3,TRBD1,.,TRBJ2-5,14,CASSRQGVPVTQYF,TGTGCCAGCAGCCGACAGGGAGTGCCAGTGACCCAGTACTTC
TRBV6-5,TRBD2,.,TRBJ2-2,15,CASSYDASGTGELFF,TGTGCCAGCAGTTACGACGCTAGCGGCACCGGGGAGCTGTTTTTT
TRBV7-8,TRBD1,few,TRBJ1-1,13,CASSSQGPGEAFF,TGTGCCAGCAGCTCACAGGGGCCAGGTGAAGCTTTCTTT
TRBV18,TRBD2,.,TRBJ2-2,16,CASSPQTSINTGELFF,TGTGCCAGCTCACCACAGACTAGCATAAACACCGGGGAGCTGTTTTTT
TRBV12-5,TRBD1,.,TRBJ2-5,18,CASGLTVTGTATAETQYF,TGTGCTAGTGGTTTGACCGTAACCGGGACAGCTACGGCAGAGACCCAGTACTTC
TRBV7-6,.,.,TRBJ2-2,12,CASSGAHGELFF,TGTGCCAGCAGCGGGGCGCACGGGGAGCTGTTTTTT
TRBV18,TRBD2,.,TRBJ2-2,16,CASSPPISGDGGELFF,TGTGCCAGCTCACCACCGATCAGCGGGGATGGCGGGGAGCTGTTTTTT
TRBV5-1,.,.,TRBJ2-2,16,CASSPGVGQNTGELFF,TGCGCCAGCAGCCCTGGGGTAGGACAGAACACCGGGGAGCTGTTTTTT
TRBV3-1/TRBV3-2,.,.,TRBJ2-3,17,CASSQGDSPLLVDTQYF,TGTGCCAGCAGCCAGGGGGACTCCCCCCTTTTGGTGGATACGCAGTATTTT
TRBV5-1,TRBD2,.,TRBJ2-2,17,CASSATASGRYTGELFF,TGCGCCAGCAGCGCGACAGCTAGCGGGAGGTATACCGGGGAGCTGTTTTTT
TRBV7-6,TRBD1,.,TRBJ2-7,15,CASSPRGQGLYEQYF,TGTGCCAGCAGCCCCCGGGGACAGGGGTTGTACGAGCAGTACTTC
TRBV27,.,.,TRBJ2-2,15,CASSLSLSGTGELFF,TGTGCCAGCAGTTTATCCCTCAGCGGGACCGGGGAGCTGTTTTTT
TRBV5-1,TRBD1,.,TRBJ1-1,12,CASGTGDTEAFF,TGCGCCAGCGGGACAGGCGACACTGAAGCTTTCTTT
TRBV4-1,TRBD2,.,TRBJ2-3,19,CASSQEFQRGFLSTDTQYF,TGCGCCAGCAGCCAAGAATTCCAGCGGGGGTTCTTAAGCACAGATACGCAGTATTTT
TRBV10-1,TRBD1,.,TRBJ2-4,14,CASSPGTGEDIQYF,TGCGCCAGCAGCCCCGGGACAGGGGAAGACATTCAGTACTTC
TRBV5-1,TRBD1,once,TRBJ2-7,15,CASSRGGTGYYEQYF,TGCGCCAGCAGCCGTGGGGGGACAGGATACTACGAGCAGTACTTC